This entry lists 25 T cell receptor beta chains sequenced from one sample in a study of radiotherapy plus CTLA-4 blockade in lung cancer. Measured with immunoSEQ multiplex PCR; TCRdb has only the in-frame clones, and not every one. The repertoire holds roughly 59,000 clones, with 72% as singletons. The sequencing used peripheral blood, collected from a patient treated with radiotherapy plus ipilimumab. These receptors originate from a human donor with non-small cell lung cancer whose response to radiotherapy plus ipilimumab could not be evaluated.

The chain couples TRBV18 to TRBJ1-2, with 7 bases that match TRBD1. The ends lost 0 bases at V and 3 bases at J; junction bases unmatched: 10. This CDR3 region has 17 residues. The V gene's germline CDR1 is KGHSH and CDR2 LQKENI. The CDR3: CASSPPSGQGEYYGYTF. The CDR3 nucleotides are TGTGCCAGCTCACCACCTTCAGGGCAGGGGGAGTACTATGGCTACACCTTC. Variable domain in full (rest from reference TRBV18 and TRBJ1-2): NAGVMQNPRHLVRRRGQEARLRCSPMKGHSHVYWYRQLPEEGLKFMVYLQKENIIDESGMPKERFSAEFPKEGPSILRIQQVVRGDSAAYFCASSPPSGQGEYYGYTFGSGTRLTVV.

This chain uses TRBV5-4 with TRBJ2-1; 8 bases match TRBD1. The junction had 5 bases not matched to a gene; V was cut back by 3 bases and J by 6 bases. This CDR3 has 14 amino acids. Germline V gene sequence: CDR1 SGHNT, CDR2 YYREEE (reference sequence). DNA of the CDR3: TGTGCCAGCAGCTCCGGGACAGGCCGCAATGAGCAGTTCTTC. Amino acids: CASSSGTGRNEQFF.

CDR3 nucleotides: TGCAGTGCTGGGGCTTGGACCCAGTACTTC. It is translated as CSAGAWTQYF. The rearrangement joins TRBV20-1 to TRBJ2-5, with D tentatively TRBD1 (5 bases). The CDR3 has 10 amino acids. The V end was cut by 5 bases, the J end by 7 bases, with 8 bases between. Germline V CDR1 and CDR2: DFQATT, SNEGSKA (reference sequence).

The rearrangement joins TRBV10-2 to TRBJ2-3; TRBD2 matches 10 bases. This CDR3 comprises 16 residues. The germline V gene encodes CDR1 WSHSY and CDR2 SAAADI. V trimming: 4 bases; J trimming: 5 bases; junction bases outside the gene matches: 9. CDR3 sequence: CASSGTSGLGQDTQYF. The CDR3 DNA reads TGCGCCAGCAGTGGGACTAGCGGCCTGGGGCAAGATACGCAGTATTTT.

V is TRBV19 and J is TRBJ1-1; D gene ambiguous. V lost 3 bases, J lost 1 base, and 12 bases lay in between. Germline CDR1 is LNHDA and CDR2 is SQIVND (reference sequence). This CDR3 has 15 residues. Here the CDR3 DNA reads TGTGCCAGTAGTATCCCGGGTTCCCCGAACACTGAAGCTTTCTTT. Protein: CASSIPGSPNTEAFF.

The CDR3: CASSIQGRVGNTIYF. In nucleotides, the CDR3 is TGTGCCAGTAGTATCCAGGGGAGGGTTGGAAACACCATATATTTT. The J gene is TRBJ1-3, the V gene TRBV19, with D tentatively TRBD1 (6 bases). The germline CDR1 and CDR2 sequences are LNHDA and SQIVND (reference sequence). The V end was cut by 3 bases, the J end by 3 bases, with 12 bases between. CDR3 length equals 15 residues.

The CDR3 loop reads CASSTGTGKGPYEQYF. The CDR3, as DNA: TGTGCCAGTAGTACCGGGACAGGGAAGGGGCCCTACGAGCAGTACTTC. The V gene is TRBV19, the J gene TRBJ2-5; 9 nucleotides match TRBD1. The last part of the DNA fits TRBJ2-7 better; the J call may be wrong. Germline V gene data show CDR1 as LNHDA and CDR2 as SQIVND (reference sequence). The CDR3 is 16 amino acids.

The V and J genes are TRBV29-1 and TRBJ1-1, with TRBD1 matching 7 bases. Germline trimming cut 7 bases from V and 4 bases from J; bases unmatched to any gene: 6. Germline V CDR1 and CDR2: SQVTM, ANQGSEA. The CDR3 totals 12 residues. The CDR3 DNA is TGCAGCGCAGAGACAGGGAGCACTGAAGCTTTCTTT. It yields the protein CSAETGSTEAFF.

This sequence joins TRBV7-9 and TRBJ2-7, with 14 nucleotides matching TRBD2. The CDR3 totals 17 residues. The V gene's germline CDR1 is SEHNR and CDR2 FQNEAQ (reference sequence). With V trimmed by 3 bases and J by 2 bases, 6 bases remained unmatched. This CDR3 reads CASSFYGTSGRPYEQYF. CDR3 bases: TGTGCCAGCAGCTTCTATGGGACTAGCGGGAGACCCTACGAGCAGTACTTC.

V gene TRBV7-2 combines with J gene TRBJ2-1, with TRBD1 as a possible D gene (5 bases). The CDR3 length is 13 residues. V was pared by 5 bases and J by 6 bases, with 11 bases between. Germline assignment: CDR1 SGHTA and CDR2 FQGNSA. CDR3 residues: CASSVGHGNEQFF. CDR3 coding DNA: TGTGCCAGCAGCGTGGGGCACGGCAATGAGCAGTTCTTC.

This sequence joins TRBV6-5 and TRBJ1-2; possibly TRBD1 for D (6 bases). The germline gives CDR1 MNHEY, CDR2 SVGAGI. The CDR3 runs to 13 residues. The V and J ends lost 6 bases and 4 bases respectively, with 12 bases between them. This chain's CDR3 is CASRQGQGYGYTF. CDR3 DNA: TGTGCCAGCAGGCAGGGGCAGGGCTATGGCTACACCTTC.

This clone was recorded a few times. J is TRBJ2-3 and V is TRBV9; D gene ambiguous. The CDR3 runs 11 residues. V dropped 6 bases and J dropped 6 bases, with 8 bases sitting between them. Germline CDR1 and CDR2: SGDLS and YYNGEE. The CDR3 loop reads CASTDGDTQYF. The CDR3 coding sequence is TGTGCCAGCACCGACGGGGATACGCAGTATTTT.

The gene calls are TRBV4-3 and TRBJ2-5; 7 positions agree with TRBD2. The trim removed 4 bases at V and 3 bases at J, leaving 8 bases unmatched. This CDR3 contains 15 residues. The germline V gene has CDR1 LGHNA and CDR2 YSLEER. The CDR3 protein is CASSPGLVGEETQYF. The DNA of the CDR3 is TGCGCCAGCAGCCCAGGACTAGTCGGAGAAGAGACCCAGTACTTC.

This rearrangement joins TRBV9 to TRBJ1-3; TRBD1 might be the D (5 bases). Germline lookup yields CDR1 SGDLS and CDR2 YYNGEE. The CDR3 contains 12 residues. Trimming removed 0 bases from V and 8 bases from J, with 6 bases in between. The CDR3 nucleotides are TGTGCCAGCAGCGTAGGGGGGGACACCATATATTTT. As protein: CASSVGGDTIYF.

This chain links TRBV6-6 with TRBJ1-5; 7 nucleotides match TRBD1. Trimming took 6 bases from V and 7 from J; bases not matched to a gene: 9. CDR3 length equals 14 residues. From germline, CDR1 is MNHNY and CDR2 SVGAGI (reference sequence). CDR3 sequence: CASSPPGDRQPQHF. CDR3 in DNA: TGTGCCAGCAGCCCACCGGGGGACAGACAGCCCCAGCATTTT.

This chain joins TRBV10-2 and TRBJ1-1, with 7 bases matching TRBD1. The V gene's germline CDR1 is WSHSY and CDR2 SAAADI. The CDR3 extends over 13 amino acids. The J segment lost 0 bases and the V segment lost 6 bases, leaving 1 base of the junction unmatched. CDR3: CASRGQMNTEAFF. DNA of the CDR3: TGCGCCAGCAGGGGACAGATGAACACTGAAGCTTTCTTT.

Here the CDR3 reads CASSLAPGQSYEQYF. CDR3 nucleotides: TGTGCCAGCAGCCTAGCTCCGGGACAGTCCTACGAGCAGTACTTC. V and J are TRBV5-5 and TRBJ2-7; 7 bases line up with TRBD1. Germline V lookup: CDR1 SGHKS, CDR2 YYEKEE (reference sequence). V was pared by 4 bases and J by 1 base, with 8 bases of the junction left unmatched. This CDR3 has 15 amino acids.

CDR3 sequence reads: CASSAPPRVERWGYTF. The CDR3, as DNA: TGTGCCAGCAGTGCCCCCCCCCGGGTGGAGAGATGGGGCTACACCTTC. This rearrangement joins TRBV6-4 to TRBJ1-2; D ambiguous. V lost 4 bases and J 8 bases, leaving 23 bases between the germline ends. The CDR3 sequence is 16 residues long. The germline CDR1 and CDR2 sequences are MRHNA and SNTAGT.

The chain combines TRBV7-3 with TRBJ1-1; tentative D call: TRBD1 (5 bases). V lost 5 bases, J lost 2 bases, and 9 bases lay in between. Germline assignment: CDR1 SGHTA and CDR2 FQGTGA. The CDR3 totals 13 residues. Here the CDR3 DNA reads TGTGCCAGCAGCGACGGGGGTAACACTGAAGCTTTCTTT. It is translated as CASSDGGNTEAFF.

The J gene is TRBJ2-2, the V gene TRBV5-1; TRBD2 matches at 12 bases. Trimming took 1 base from V and 1 from J; bases not matched to a gene: 5. Germline V CDR1 and CDR2: SGHRS, YFSETQ. This CDR3 spans 18 amino acids. CDR3 bases: TGCGCCAGCAGCTTGTCGACTAGCGGGAGAAAGAACACCGGGGAGCTGTTTTTT. Protein: CASSLSTSGRKNTGELFF. Combining the CDR3 with reference TRBV5-1 and TRBJ2-2 gives the whole variable domain KAGVTQTPRYLIKTRGQQVTLSCSPISGHRSVSWYQQTPGQGLQFLFEYFSETQRNKGNFPGRFSGRQFSNSRSEMNVSTLELGDSALYLCASSLSTSGRKNTGELFFGEGSRLTVL.

The CDR3 DNA sequence: TGTGCCAGCAGCCTGCCGGGGGAAGAGACCCAGTACTTC. Its translation is CASSLPGEETQYF. The chain employs TRBV7-3 and TRBJ2-5; a weak D match, TRBD2 (6 bases). The CDR3 length is 13 residues. Germline V CDR1 and CDR2: SGHTA, FQGTGA. Trimming removed 5 bases from V and 3 bases from J, with 10 bases in between.

The rearrangement links TRBV10-1 to TRBJ2-5, with 12 bases identical to TRBD1. This CDR3 is 18 amino acids long. Germline loops: CDR1 WNHNN, CDR2 SYGVQD (reference sequence). V trimming: 4 bases; J trimming: 0 bases; junction bases outside the gene matches: 9. CDR3 bases: TGCGCCAGCAGTGCCGGGACAGGGGGCGCCCCGTACCAAGAGACCCAGTACTTC. This encodes CASSAGTGGAPYQETQYF.

This sequence joins TRBV19 and TRBJ1-5; D remains ambiguous. The germline V gene has CDR1 LNHDA and CDR2 SQIVND (reference sequence). V was shortened by 3 bases and J by 3 bases, with 9 bases between the two germline ends. The length of the CDR3 is 14 residues. The CDR3 loop is CASSMRRNNQPQHF. The CDR3 nucleotides read TGTGCCAGTAGTATGCGCAGGAACAATCAGCCCCAGCATTTT.

V is TRBV6-5 and J is TRBJ1-1; the match to TRBD1 covers 9 bases. This CDR3 spans 14 amino acids. CDR1 and CDR2 (germline): MNHEY, SVGAGI. J gave up 3 bases and V 6 bases, and 5 bases lay outside the gene matches. The CDR3 DNA reads TGTGCCAGCAGGGGGACAGGGTTTCACACTGAAGCTTTCTTT. Translating it yields CASRGTGFHTEAFF.

The rearrangement joins TRBV15 to TRBJ1-1; a weak D match, TRBD1 (5 bases). V was cut by 2 bases and J by 1 base, with 5 bases left in between. CDR1 is LNHNV and CDR2 is YYDKDF in the germline V gene (reference sequence). CDR3 length: 13 residues. CDR3 bases: TGTGCCACCAGCAGACAGGGGAACACTGAAGCTTTCTTT. Translated: CATSRQGNTEAFF.